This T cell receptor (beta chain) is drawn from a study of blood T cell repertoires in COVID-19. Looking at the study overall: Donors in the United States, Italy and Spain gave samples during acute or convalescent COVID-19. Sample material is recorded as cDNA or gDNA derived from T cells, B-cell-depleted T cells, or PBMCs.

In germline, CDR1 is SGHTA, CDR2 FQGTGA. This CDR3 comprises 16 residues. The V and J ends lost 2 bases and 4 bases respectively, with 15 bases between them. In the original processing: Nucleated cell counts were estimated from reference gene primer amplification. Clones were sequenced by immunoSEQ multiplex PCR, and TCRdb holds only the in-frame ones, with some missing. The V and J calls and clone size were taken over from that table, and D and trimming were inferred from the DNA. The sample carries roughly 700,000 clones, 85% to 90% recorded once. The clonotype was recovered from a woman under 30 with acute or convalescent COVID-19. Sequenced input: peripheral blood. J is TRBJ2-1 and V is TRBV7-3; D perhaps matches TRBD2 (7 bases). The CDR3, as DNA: TGTGCCAGCAGCTTAGCGGGGGCTGGGGGTTACAATGAGCAGTTCTTC. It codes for CASSLAGAGGYNEQFF.